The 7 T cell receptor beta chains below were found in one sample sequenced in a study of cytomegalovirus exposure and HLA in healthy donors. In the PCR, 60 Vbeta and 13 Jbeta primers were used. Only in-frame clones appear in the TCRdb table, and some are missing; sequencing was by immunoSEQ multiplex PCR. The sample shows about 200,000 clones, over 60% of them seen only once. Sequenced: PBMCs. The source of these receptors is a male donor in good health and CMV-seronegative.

The CDR3 region is CASSHRGAGDTEAFF. As DNA, the CDR3 is TGCGCCAGCAGCCACCGGGGGGCCGGGGACACTGAAGCTTTCTTT. This rearrangement joins TRBV5-1 to TRBJ1-1; tentatively, D is TRBD1 (6 bases). V was cut by 4 bases and J by 3 bases, with 16 bases left in between. This CDR3 has 15 amino acids. Germline CDR1 is SGHRS and CDR2 is YFSETQ.

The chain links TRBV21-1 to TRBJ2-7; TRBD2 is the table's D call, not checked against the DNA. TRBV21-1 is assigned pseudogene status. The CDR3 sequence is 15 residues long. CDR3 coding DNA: TGTGCCAGCAGCACGACGACTAGCGGGATCTACGAGCAGTACTTC. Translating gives CASSTTTSGIYEQYF.

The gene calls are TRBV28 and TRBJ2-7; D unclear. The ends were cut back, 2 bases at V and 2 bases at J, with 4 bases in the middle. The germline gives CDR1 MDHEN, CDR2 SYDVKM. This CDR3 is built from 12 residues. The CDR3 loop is CASSLLTYEQYF. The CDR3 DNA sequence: TGTGCCAGCAGTTTACTAACCTACGAGCAGTACTTC.

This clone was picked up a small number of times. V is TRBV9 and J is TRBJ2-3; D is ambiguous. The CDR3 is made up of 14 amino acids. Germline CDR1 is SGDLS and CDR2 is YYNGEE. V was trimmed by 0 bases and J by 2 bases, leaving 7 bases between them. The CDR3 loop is CASSVGSFTDTQYF. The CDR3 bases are TGTGCCAGCAGCGTAGGGAGCTTCACAGATACGCAGTATTTT. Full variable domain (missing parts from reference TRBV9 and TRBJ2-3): DSGVTQTPKHLITATGQRVTLRCSPRSGDLSVYWYQQSLDQGLQFLIQYYNGEERAKGNILERFSAQQFPDLHSELNLSSLELGDSALYFCASSVGSFTDTQYFGPGTRLTVL.

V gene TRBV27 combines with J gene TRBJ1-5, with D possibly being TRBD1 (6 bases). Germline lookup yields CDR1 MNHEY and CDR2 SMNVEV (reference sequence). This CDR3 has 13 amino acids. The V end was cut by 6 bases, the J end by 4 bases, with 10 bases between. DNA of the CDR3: TGTGCCAGCAGGGACAGCCTTAATCAGCCCCAGCATTTT. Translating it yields CASRDSLNQPQHF.

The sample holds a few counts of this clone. The CDR3 loop reads CASVGYRGTAIGLPHF. In DNA, the CDR3 is TGTGCCAGCGTAGGATATCGGGGGACGGCCATAGGACTCCCCCACTTT. The V call is TRBV27, the J call TRBJ1-6; maybe TRBD1 (5 bases). Trimming took 8 bases from V and 18 from J, leaving 32 bases between them. CDR1 and CDR2 (germline): MNHEY, SMNVEV (reference sequence). The CDR3 runs to 16 residues.

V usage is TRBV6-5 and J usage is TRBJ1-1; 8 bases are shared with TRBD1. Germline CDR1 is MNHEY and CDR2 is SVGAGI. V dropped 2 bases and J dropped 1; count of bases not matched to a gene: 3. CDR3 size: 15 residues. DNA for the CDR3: TGTGCCAGCAGTTACATCGGGACAGGGAACACTGAAGCTTTCTTT. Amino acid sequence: CASSYIGTGNTEAFF.